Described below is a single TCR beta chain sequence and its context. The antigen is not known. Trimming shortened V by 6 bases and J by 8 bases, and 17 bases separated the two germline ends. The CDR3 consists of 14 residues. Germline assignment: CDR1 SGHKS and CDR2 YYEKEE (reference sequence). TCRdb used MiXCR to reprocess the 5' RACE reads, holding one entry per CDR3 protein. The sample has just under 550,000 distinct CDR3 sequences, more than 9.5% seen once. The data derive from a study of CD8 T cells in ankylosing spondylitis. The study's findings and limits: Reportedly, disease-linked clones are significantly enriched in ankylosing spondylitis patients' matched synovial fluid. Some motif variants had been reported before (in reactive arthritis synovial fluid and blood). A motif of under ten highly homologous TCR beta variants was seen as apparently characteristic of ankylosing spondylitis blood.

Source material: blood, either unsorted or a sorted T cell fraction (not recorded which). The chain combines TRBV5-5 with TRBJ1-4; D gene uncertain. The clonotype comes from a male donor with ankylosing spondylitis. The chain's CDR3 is CASTPGLAGEKLFF. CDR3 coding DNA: TGTGCCAGCACCCCCGGATTGGCGGGGGAAAAACTGTTTTTT.